The clone carrying this T cell receptor beta chain was recorded only once. The record originates from a study of blood T cell repertoires in COVID-19. Study as a whole: Sources were T cells, B-cell-depleted T cells, or PBMCs; the material itself was cDNA or gDNA.

The table came from immunoSEQ multiplex PCR; TCRdb's copy has only in-frame clones and leaves some out. The data show about 170,000 clones, 65% to 80% seen once. V was trimmed by 5 bases and J by 6 bases, leaving 17 bases between them. The CDR3 length is 14 residues. CDR1 and CDR2 (germline): SEHNR, FQNEAQ (reference sequence). This TCR was recovered from an older woman in a cohort exposed to, infected with or recovered from COVID-19 (not recorded which). The chain links TRBV7-9 to TRBJ2-7; D is perhaps TRBD1 (6 bases). Sequencing was done on a sample of PBMCs or T cells enriched from blood (not recorded which). The CDR3: CASSPRRGFVEQYF. For the CDR3, the DNA is TGTGCCAGCAGCCCCCGCAGGGGCTTCGTCGAGCAGTACTTC.